This is a list of T cell receptor beta chains from one sample in a study of T-cell reconstitution after alpha-beta-depleted transplantation in children. TCRdb itself ran the PCR reads through MiXCR, one entry per CDR3 protein. The profile shows more than 200,000 distinct CDR3 sequences, under 30% of them singletons. Source: PBMCs, taken before TCRalphabeta/CD19-depleted stem cell transplant. Source of these receptors: a girl aged 2-10 years with Fanconi anemia, due to receive a stem cell transplant. The CDR3 runs from the conserved cysteine through the conserved F or W. A D gene is named only where the DNA matches it firmly. Size tells how often a clone was seen (once, few, many) or the class of an expanded clone, and some rows leave it out.

v_gene	j_gene	d_gene	abundance	CDR3aa	CDR3nt
TRBV7-2	TRBJ2-7	TRBD1	few	CASSLVGTGSYEQYF	TGTGCCAGCAGCTTAGTCGGGACAGGGTCCTACGAGCAGTACTTC
TRBV11-2	TRBJ2-6	NA	few	CASSLEASSGANVLTF	TGTGCCAGCAGCTTAGAGGCGAGCTCTGGGGCCAACGTCCTGACTTTC
TRBV29-1	TRBJ2-5	TRBD1	few	CSVRAGTGQETQYF	TGCAGCGTTCGAGCCGGGACAGGGCAAGAGACCCAGTACTTC
TRBV30	TRBJ2-5	NA	many	CAWRDILETQYF	TGTGCCTGGAGAGACATACTAGAGACCCAGTACTTC
TRBV20-1	TRBJ2-2	NA	many	CSATRGGGELFF	TGCAGTGCCACACGAGGAGGCGGGGAGCTGTTTTTT
TRBV7-3	TRBJ2-5	NA	many	CASSSNGAGIQETQYF	TGTGCCAGCAGCTCTAACGGGGCCGGAATACAAGAGACCCAGTACTTC
TRBV5-1	TRBJ2-1	NA	NA	CASSFGGFAYNEQFF	TGCGCCAGCAGCTTCGGGGGATTTGCCTACAATGAGCAGTTCTTC
TRBV6-5	TRBJ1-1	NA	many	CASSYRAMNTEAFF	TGTGCCAGCAGTTACCGCGCGATGAACACTGAAGCTTTCTTT
TRBV5-5	TRBJ2-2	NA	NA	CASSLGSMGNTGELFF	TGTGCCAGCAGCCTGGGGAGTATGGGGAACACCGGGGAGCTGTTTTTT
TRBV20-1	TRBJ1-1	NA	few	CSARTARTEAFF	TGCAGTGCTAGGACCGCGAGGACTGAAGCTTTCTTT
TRBV20-1	TRBJ2-6	NA	NA	CSATSGANVLTF	TGCAGTGCTACATCTGGGGCCAACGTCCTGACTTTC
TRBV5-1	TRBJ2-7	TRBD1	NA	CASSPGTGPYEQYF	TGCGCCAGCAGCCCCGGGACAGGACCCTACGAGCAGTACTTC
TRBV7-2	TRBJ2-3	TRBD2	many	CASSALPGTGIITSGMSTDTQYF	TGTGCCAGCAGCGCCCTTCCCGGTACAGGGATCATAACTAGCGGAATGAGCACAGATACGCAGTATTTT
TRBV29-1	TRBJ2-2	TRBD1	many	CSVELQGAYTGELFF	TGCAGCGTTGAGCTACAGGGGGCGTACACCGGGGAGCTGTTTTTT
TRBV6-6	TRBJ2-1	NA	many	CASSSILYNEQFF	TGTGCCAGCAGTTCCATACTATACAATGAGCAGTTCTTC
TRBV5-3	TRBJ1-6	NA	NA	CARSSGVSDSPLHF	TGTGCCAGAAGCTCAGGGGTATCGGATTCACCCCTCCACTTT
TRBV29-1	TRBJ2-7	NA	many	CSVQTGLAGYEQYF	TGCAGCGTGCAAACAGGTCTCGCCGGCTACGAGCAGTACTTC
TRBV10-3	TRBJ2-1	NA	NA	CAISRKLGYEQFF	TGTGCCATCAGTCGCAAACTAGGCTATGAGCAGTTCTTC
TRBV20-1	TRBJ2-7	NA	many	CSTGLVSYEQYF	TGCAGTACGGGACTCGTCTCCTACGAGCAGTACTTC
TRBV20-1	TRBJ1-5	NA	once	CSASGEGVHQPQHF	TGCAGTGCTAGCGGGGAGGGGGTTCATCAGCCCCAGCATTTT
TRBV28	TRBJ2-7	TRBD2	many	CASSLAGVMEQYF	TGTGCCAGCAGTTTAGCGGGAGTTATGGAGCAGTACTTC
TRBV6-5	TRBJ2-7	NA	few	CASSYSEGEQYF	TGTGCCAGCAGTTACTCGGAGGGCGAGCAGTACTTC
TRBV20-1	TRBJ2-3	NA	many	CSAGQGDWHTQYF	TGCAGTGCTGGCCAGGGGGACTGGCATACGCAGTATTTT
TRBV5-1	TRBJ2-1	TRBD2	few	CASKAGGVDEQFF	TGCGCCAGCAAAGCGGGGGGAGTGGATGAGCAGTTCTTC
TRBV5-6	TRBJ2-7	TRBD1	many	CASSYMTGPSYEQYF	TGTGCCAGCAGCTATATGACAGGGCCCTCCTACGAGCAGTACTTC
TRBV28	TRBJ2-7	TRBD2	NA	CASSPKGLAYEQYF	TGTGCCAGCAGTCCGAAAGGACTAGCCTACGAGCAGTACTTC
TRBV29-1	TRBJ2-3	NA	many	CSVALTDTQYF	TGCAGCGTTGCTCTAACAGATACGCAGTATTTT
TRBV20-1	TRBJ2-1	NA	many	CSARTRSTLYNEQFF	TGCAGTGCTAGAACTAGGTCGACTCTTTACAATGAGCAGTTCTTC
TRBV10-3	TRBJ2-7	NA	few	CAISETSSGYEQYF	TGTGCCATCAGTGAGACTTCTTCAGGGTACGAGCAGTACTTC
TRBV20-1	TRBJ1-4	TRBD1	many	CSAREYLGQGGGKLFF	TGCAGTGCTAGAGAGTACTTGGGACAGGGTGGCGGAAAACTGTTTTTT
TRBV5-1	TRBJ2-1	TRBD2	few	CASSALGGRELRNEQFF	TGCGCCAGCAGCGCACTGGGAGGGCGGGAGCTCCGCAATGAGCAGTTCTTC
TRBV29-1	TRBJ2-1	NA	many	CSVAWNEQFF	TGCAGCGTTGCTTGGAATGAGCAGTTCTTC
TRBV20-1	TRBJ1-4	TRBD1	few	CSARPGKRGRTNEKLFF	TGCAGTGCTAGACCGGGGAAAAGGGGGCGAACTAATGAAAAACTGTTTTTT
TRBV5-1	TRBJ2-1	NA	many	CASSKDDEQFF	TGCGCCAGCAGTAAAGATGACGAGCAGTTCTTC
TRBV20-1	TRBJ2-7	TRBD1	few	CSARRGTGLYEQYF	TGCAGTGCTAGACGCGGGACAGGCCTCTACGAGCAGTACTTC
TRBV20-1	TRBJ2-1	TRBD2	many	CSARSGRDDNEQFF	TGCAGTGCTAGGTCAGGGAGGGATGACAATGAGCAGTTCTTC
TRBV20-1	TRBJ2-7	NA	NA	CSSASSYEQYF	TGCAGTTCGGCTAGCTCCTACGAGCAGTACTTC
TRBV6-4	TRBJ1-4	NA	NA	CANYSRTVNEKLFF	TGTGCCAACTACAGTAGGACAGTTAATGAAAAACTGTTTTTT
TRBV5-1	TRBJ2-1	NA	many	CASSTQETDNEQFF	TGCGCCAGCAGCACCCAGGAGACTGACAATGAGCAGTTCTTC
TRBV4-2	TRBJ2-3	TRBD2	many	CASSQDPGLAEDTQYF	TGTGCCAGCAGCCAAGATCCGGGACTAGCGGAAGATACGCAGTATTTT
TRBV4-1	TRBJ2-6	TRBD2	many	CASSQLLAGDPGANVLTF	TGCGCCAGCAGCCAATTGCTAGCGGGAGATCCTGGGGCCAACGTCCTGACTTTC
TRBV28	TRBJ2-3	NA	few	CASSLFGATSTDTQYF	TGTGCCAGCAGTTTATTTGGCGCTACTAGCACAGATACGCAGTATTTT
TRBV19	TRBJ2-1	NA	NA	CASMSGPVLPYNEQFF	TGTGCCAGTATGTCAGGACCGGTACTACCTTACAATGAGCAGTTCTTC
TRBV20-1	TRBJ2-5	TRBD2	many	CSASQLAGEETQYF	TGCAGTGCTAGTCAACTAGCGGGAGAGGAGACCCAGTACTTC
TRBV29-1	TRBJ1-2	NA	few	CSAESRDGYTF	TGCAGCGCAGAAAGCAGGGATGGCTACACCTTC
TRBV29-1	TRBJ2-7	NA	few	CSVELPGFYEQYF	TGCAGCGTTGAACTCCCCGGTTTTTACGAGCAGTACTTC
TRBV20-1	TRBJ2-5	TRBD2	few	CSARVLAGGETQYF	TGCAGTGCTAGAGTCCTAGCGGGAGGAGAGACCCAGTACTTC
TRBV29-1	TRBJ2-7	NA	few	CSVVGVGQDYEQYF	TGCAGCGTTGTAGGCGTGGGACAAGATTACGAGCAGTACTTC
TRBV29-1	TRBJ2-5	TRBD2	NA	CSVGGRAIWETQYF	TGCAGCGTTGGCGGGAGGGCTATCTGGGAGACCCAGTACTTC
TRBV29-1	TRBJ2-7	TRBD2	NA	CSVEDPGTSSYEQYF	TGCAGCGTTGAAGATCCTGGGACTAGCTCCTACGAGCAGTACTTC
TRBV7-8	TRBJ1-1	NA	many	CASSFGQMNTEAFF	TGTGCCAGCAGCTTCGGTCAGATGAACACTGAAGCTTTCTTT
TRBV12-3/TRBV12-4	TRBJ2-1	TRBD2	many	CATQRESYNEQFF	TGTGCCACCCAGCGGGAGAGTTACAATGAGCAGTTCTTC
TRBV20-1	TRBJ2-7	TRBD2	few	CRGSGAYEQYF	TGCAGGGGAAGCGGGGCCTACGAGCAGTACTTC
TRBV24-1	TRBJ2-5	NA	NA	CATQDQETQYF	TGTGCCACCCAAGATCAAGAGACCCAGTACTTC
TRBV29-1	TRBJ2-1	TRBD2	few	CSVDNREGYNEQFF	TGCAGCGTTGATAATCGGGAGGGCTACAATGAGCAGTTCTTC